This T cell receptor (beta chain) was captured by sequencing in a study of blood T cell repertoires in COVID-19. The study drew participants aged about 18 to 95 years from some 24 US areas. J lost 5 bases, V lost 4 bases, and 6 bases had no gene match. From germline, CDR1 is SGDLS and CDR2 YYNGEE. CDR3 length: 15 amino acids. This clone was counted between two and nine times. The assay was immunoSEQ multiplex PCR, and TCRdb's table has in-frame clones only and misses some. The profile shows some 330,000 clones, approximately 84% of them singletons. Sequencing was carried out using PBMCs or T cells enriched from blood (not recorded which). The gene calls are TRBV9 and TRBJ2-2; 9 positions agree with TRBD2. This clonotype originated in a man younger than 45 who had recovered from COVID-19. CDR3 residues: CASSILAGETGELFF. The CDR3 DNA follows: TGTGCCAGCAGCATTTTAGCGGGAGAAACCGGGGAGCTGTTTTTT.